This T cell receptor (beta chain) was sequenced for a study of cytomegalovirus exposure and HLA in healthy donors. Notes on the study in general: Presence/absence analyses treated sequencing depth as roughly uniform across donors.

The study ran its PCR with 60 Vbeta and 13 Jbeta primers. Authors' methods: The count from a later analysis was tens of millions of unique TCR beta chains, some 10 million of them shared. This table comes from immunoSEQ multiplex PCR, and its TCRdb copy is limited to in-frame clones, with some not included. D and trimming were read from the DNA, whereas the V and J calls and clone size are those reported in that table. The data contain about 160,000 clones, approximately 88% of them singletons. As concerns this clone: No antigen is known for it.

The CDR3 contains 14 residues. Trimming left V 6 bases short and J 1 base short, with 10 bases between. The germline V gene has CDR1 KGHSH and CDR2 LQKENI. Sequencing was performed on PBMCs. The TCR originated in a boy aged 2-9 years in good health and CMV-seronegative. This chain joins TRBV18 and TRBJ1-5; D is unclear. CDR3 nucleotide sequence: TGTGCCAGCTCCCCTTCGACAAGCAATCAGCCCCAGCATTTT. Translation gives CASSPSTSNQPQHF.